This T cell receptor (beta chain) comes out of a study of blood T cell repertoires in COVID-19. About the study: Material from acute and convalescent COVID-19 was sourced from the United States, Italy and Spain. From T cells, B-cell-depleted T cells, or PBMCs came the material, which was cDNA or gDNA.

In the source study's methods: Scientists estimated how many nucleated cells there were by amplifying reference gene primers. The table came from immunoSEQ multiplex PCR; TCRdb's copy has only in-frame clones and leaves some out. Clone size and the V and J calls come from that table; the DNA yielded D and trimming. The sample records about 300,000 clones, about 91% being singletons. The Seattle site enrolled patients during active infection and followed them longitudinally. V lost 1 base and J lost 3, with 16 bases in between. Germline CDR1 SGHNT, CDR2 YENEEA. This CDR3 is built from 16 residues. The chain has TRBV11-3 and TRBJ2-7; possibly TRBD2 for D (5 bases). Sample: peripheral blood. This receptor was taken from a woman aged 25-40 years with COVID-19, enrolled during active disease. CDR3 nucleotide sequence: TGTGCCAGCAGCTTAGTGGTCGGTCCAGGAGGCTACGAGCAGTACTTC. Amino acids: CASSLVVGPGGYEQYF.